These 29 T cell receptor beta chains were sequenced from one sample in a study of radiotherapy plus CTLA-4 blockade in lung cancer (dated by TCRdb to 2017 to 2018). Library method: the immunoSEQ multiplex PCR assay. Imported from immuneACCESS, the table was reduced by TCRdb to in-frame sequences with V and J called. These copies leave out some clones; in studies compared against another copy, an unresolved V gene accounts for under half, and the cause of the remainder is not known. This sample lists some 80,000 clones; less than 85% were detected once. Approximately 0.8% of the sample is held by the ten biggest clonotypes. The source material was peripheral blood, sampled from a patient treated with radiotherapy plus ipilimumab. All receptors come from a human donor with non-small cell lung cancer who had stable disease on radiotherapy plus ipilimumab.

CDR3 in amino acids: CSVAPGQGYEQFF. Here the CDR3 DNA reads TGCAGCGTAGCACCGGGACAGGGCTATGAGCAGTTCTTC. The V and J genes are TRBV29-1 and TRBJ2-1, with 9 bases identical to TRBD1. The CDR3 extends over 13 amino acids. Per germline, CDR1 SQVTM and CDR2 ANQGSEA. Losses at the gene ends were 6 bases for V and 8 bases for J; bases not matched to a gene: 8.

This clone appeared once. V and J are TRBV2 and TRBJ2-1; no firm D call. The CDR3 is 15 residues long. The germline V gene encodes CDR1 SNHLY and CDR2 FYNNEI. V was pared by 0 bases and J by 9 bases, with 15 bases between. Here the CDR3 reads CASSEAGPVGGEQFF. CDR3 bases: TGTGCCAGCAGTGAAGCCGGGCCAGTCGGCGGTGAGCAGTTCTTC.

The chain combines TRBV28 with TRBJ1-1; weak D call: TRBD1 (6 bases). Germline lookup yields CDR1 MDHEN and CDR2 SYDVKM. The CDR3 is 17 amino acids. Trimming cost V 6 bases and J 5 bases, with 25 bases left between them. CDR3 nucleotide sequence: TGTGCCAGCAGCCTAGGGCAGGGGACGGGGTTTTTAACTGAAGCTTTCTTT. The encoded protein is CASSLGQGTGFLTEAFF.

The genes are TRBV28 and TRBJ1-5; 7 nucleotides line up with TRBD1. Germline V CDR1 and CDR2: MDHEN, SYDVKM. With V trimmed by 4 bases and J by 2 bases, 5 bases remained unmatched. The CDR3 loop spans 15 amino acids. CDR3 amino acids: CASSSGTAGNQPQHF. CDR3 nucleotide sequence: TGTGCCAGCAGTTCCGGGACAGCGGGCAATCAGCCCCAGCATTTT.

The chain couples TRBV6-5 to TRBJ2-3; D call uncertain. The CDR3 runs to 14 residues. The V and J ends lost 2 bases and 0 bases respectively, with 6 bases between them. Per the germline V gene, CDR1 is MNHEY and CDR2 is SVGAGI. The CDR3 region is CASSYRQSTDTQYF. The CDR3 region has the DNA TGTGCCAGCAGTTACAGGCAGAGCACAGATACGCAGTATTTT.

The chain links TRBV28 to TRBJ1-2; tentatively, D is TRBD1 (5 bases). The germline V gene encodes CDR1 MDHEN and CDR2 SYDVKM. V was shortened by 5 bases and J by 7 bases, with 17 bases between the two germline ends. The CDR3 covers 14 residues. CDR3: CASSPQGTVGGYTF. The CDR3 DNA sequence: TGTGCCAGCAGTCCCCAGGGCACGGTTGGTGGCTACACCTTC.

This clone was recorded a few times. V and J are TRBV7-6 and TRBJ2-3; 9 bases line up with TRBD2. J gave up 5 bases and V 5 bases, and 14 bases lay outside the gene matches. The CDR3 is 17 amino acids. The germline V gene has CDR1 SGHVS and CDR2 FNYEAQ. CDR3 nucleotide sequence: TGTGCCAGCAGCACCCGGATAGCGGGAGACCGGGAAGATACGCAGTATTTT. Translating it yields CASSTRIAGDREDTQYF.

This chain uses TRBV7-2 with TRBJ2-7; possibly TRBD1 or TRBD2 for D (5 bases each). Germline V gives CDR1 SGHTA, CDR2 FQGNSA. Trimming stripped 1 base from V and 2 bases from J, with 15 bases between. The CDR3 totals 16 residues. CDR3 sequence: CASSLGGPGPTYEQYF. Here the CDR3 DNA reads TGTGCCAGCAGCTTAGGTGGCCCGGGGCCAACCTACGAGCAGTACTTC.

This clone was detected once. The gene calls are TRBV5-1 and TRBJ2-3, with D perhaps TRBD1 (5 bases). V shed 0 bases and J shed 1 base, with 9 bases lying between them. Germline CDR1 SGHRS, CDR2 YFSETQ. The CDR3 has 15 residues. CDR3 nucleotide sequence: TGCGCCAGCAGCTTGGAAGGGGCTGGCACAGATACGCAGTATTTT. It specifies CASSLEGAGTDTQYF.

V is TRBV28 and J is TRBJ1-2; no definite D call. V was cut by 2 bases and J by 6 bases, with 22 bases left in between. From germline, CDR1 is MDHEN and CDR2 SYDVKM. This CDR3 spans 17 amino acids. This CDR3 is CASSLPPLTPGFNGYTF. The CDR3 nucleotides are TGTGCCAGCAGTTTACCCCCCCTTACCCCAGGCTTTAATGGCTACACCTTC.

This sequence joins TRBV11-2 and TRBJ2-1; D may be TRBD2 (6 bases). The CDR3 is 16 amino acids. V dropped 5 bases and J dropped 5 bases, with 19 bases sitting between them. CDR1 and CDR2 from the germline V gene are SGHAT and FQNNGV. CDR3 sequence: CASSLDRWGLNNEQFF. In DNA, the CDR3 is TGTGCCAGCAGCCTGGATAGGTGGGGACTGAACAATGAGCAGTTCTTC.

This chain links TRBV5-1 with TRBJ1-2; the D gene is possibly TRBD1 (5 bases). This CDR3 region has 15 residues. V was trimmed by 0 bases and J by 8 bases, leaving 17 bases between them. Germline assignment: CDR1 SGHRS and CDR2 YFSETQ. CDR3 sequence (DNA): TGCGCCAGCAGCTTGGGTCAGCTGGGCAGGGACGGCTACACCTTC. Its protein is CASSLGQLGRDGYTF.

The CDR3 here is CASTGSSEKLFF. The CDR3 DNA follows: TGCGCCAGCACGGGATCTAGTGAAAAACTGTTTTTT. The J gene is TRBJ1-4, the V gene TRBV5-1, with D unclear. Trimming cost V 6 bases and J 7 bases, with 10 bases left between them. This CDR3 has 12 amino acids. From germline, CDR1 is SGHRS and CDR2 YFSETQ.

This clone appeared a few times. V and J are TRBV7-2 and TRBJ1-4, with TRBD1 matching 7 bases. The junction had 11 bases not matched to a gene; V was cut back by 6 bases and J by 7 bases. The CDR3 is 15 amino acids. CDR1 and CDR2 from the germline V gene are SGHTA and FQGNSA. CDR3 in amino acids: CASSQGQREIEKLFF. The DNA of the CDR3 is TGTGCCAGCAGTCAGGGACAGCGTGAAATTGAAAAACTGTTTTTT.

This clone has just one count. The chain uses TRBV9 and TRBJ2-2; D might be TRBD1 (5 bases). Per germline, CDR1 SGDLS and CDR2 YYNGEE. Deletions cut 4 bases from V and 1 base from J, with 11 bases between. CDR3 length: 15 residues. The CDR3 reads CASSIRELNTGELFF. CDR3 coding DNA: TGTGCCAGCAGCATCAGGGAACTGAACACCGGGGAGCTGTTTTTT.

This clone has just a few counts. The genes are TRBV10-2 and TRBJ1-3, with unresolved D. This CDR3 is 14 amino acids long. Germline V gene sequence: CDR1 WSHSY, CDR2 SAAADI. Trimming took off 2 bases at V and 0 bases at J, with 5 bases between the two ends. The CDR3 reads CASSELDSGNTIYF. CDR3 nucleotide sequence: TGCGCCAGCAGTGAGCTAGACTCTGGAAACACCATATATTTT.

The chain couples TRBV30 to TRBJ2-7; 7 bases map to TRBD1. J was trimmed by 2 bases and V by 4 bases; bases with no gene match: 2. Germline assignment: CDR1 GTSNPN and CDR2 SVGIG (reference sequence). There are 12 residues in the CDR3. CDR3: CAWMQGAYEQYF. The CDR3 nucleotides read TGTGCCTGGATGCAGGGGGCCTACGAGCAGTACTTC.

This sequence joins TRBV5-1 and TRBJ2-1; 12 bases map to TRBD2. The germline V gene has CDR1 SGHRS and CDR2 YFSETQ. Germline trimming cut 4 bases from V and 5 bases from J; bases unmatched to any gene: 10. The CDR3 totals 17 residues. CDR3 protein: CASSPRTSGTTNNEQFF. As DNA, the CDR3 is TGCGCCAGCAGCCCCCGGACTAGCGGGACCACGAACAATGAGCAGTTCTTC.

This clone was observed a single time. The CDR3 sequence is CASSLAGTGGLQETQYF. In DNA form, the CDR3 reads TGCGCCAGCAGCTTGGCCGGGACAGGGGGCCTCCAGGAGACCCAGTACTTC. V gene TRBV5-1 combines with J gene TRBJ2-5, with 12 bases matching TRBD1. Germline CDR1 SGHRS, CDR2 YFSETQ. CDR3 length equals 17 residues. The V gene end was trimmed by 0 bases and the J gene end by 5 bases; junction bases not matched to a gene: 8.

This clone was seen more than once but under ten times. The rearrangement links TRBV10-2 to TRBJ2-4; TRBD2 aligns across 7 bases. Germline CDR1 WSHSY, CDR2 SAAADI. V shed 5 bases and J 7 bases; nucleotides not matched to a gene: 5. This CDR3 is 13 amino acids long. The CDR3, as DNA: TGCGCCAGCAGTTCTGGGGGGGGGAACATTCAGTACTTC. This codes for CASSSGGGNIQYF.

The chain carries TRBV30 and TRBJ1-3, with D perhaps matching TRBD1 (6 bases). This CDR3 has 16 residues. Germline assignment: CDR1 GTSNPN and CDR2 SVGIG (reference sequence). V was trimmed by 1 base and J by 5 bases, leaving 18 bases between them. CDR3 in DNA: TGTGCCTGGAGTGCCCCCCGTCAAGGGGGGAGAAACACCATATATTTT. As protein: CAWSAPRQGGRNTIYF.

The gene calls are TRBV7-3 and TRBJ1-2, with D possibly TRBD1 on 6 matching bases. The ends were cut back, 2 bases at V and 7 bases at J, with 14 bases in the middle. The CDR3 length is 14 residues. The germline V gene has CDR1 SGHTA and CDR2 FQGTGA. CDR3 residues: CASSLSRQGFGYTF. CDR3 bases: TGTGCCAGCAGCTTATCGCGGCAGGGGTTTGGCTACACCTTC.

This chain connects TRBV6-1 to TRBJ1-2; D not resolved. Deletions cut 4 bases from V and 0 bases from J, with 12 bases between. This CDR3 is 15 amino acids long. Germline V gene sequence: CDR1 MNHNS, CDR2 SASEGT. In nucleotides, the CDR3 is TGTGCCAGCAGTGCCCCGACGGGGACTAACTATGGCTACACCTTC. It yields the protein CASSAPTGTNYGYTF.

The rearrangement links TRBV15 to TRBJ1-1; D uncertain. The CDR3 runs 14 residues. V was clipped by 3 bases and J by 2 bases, with 10 bases between them. Germline CDR1 LNHNV, CDR2 YYDKDF (reference sequence). DNA for the CDR3: TGTGCCACCAGCAGCTTCGGACGTAACACTGAAGCTTTCTTT. Protein: CATSSFGRNTEAFF.

The chain joins TRBV7-2 to TRBJ1-4; no reliable D call. The CDR3 is made up of 13 amino acids. Germline lookup yields CDR1 SGHTA and CDR2 FQGNSA. Trimming left V 1 base short and J 8 bases short, with 8 bases between. CDR3 residues: CASSLGWREKLFF. The DNA for the CDR3 is TGTGCCAGCAGCTTAGGCTGGAGGGAAAAACTGTTTTTT.

The genes are TRBV29-1 and TRBJ2-1, with D uncertain. Trimming left V 1 base short and J 9 bases short, with 10 bases between. From germline, CDR1 is SQVTM and CDR2 ANQGSEA. This CDR3 contains 12 residues. The chain's CDR3 is CSVEGLNPEQFF. CDR3 DNA sequence: TGCAGCGTTGAAGGGCTCAACCCTGAGCAGTTCTTC.

This clone occurred a few times. The chain has TRBV7-5 and TRBJ2-7; TRBD1 reflects the table's D call only, with no check against the DNA. TRBV7-5 is flagged as a pseudogene. The CDR3 is made up of 15 amino acids. CDR3: CVRKGVWGQWYEQYF. DNA for the CDR3: TGTGTCAGAAAGGGAGTCTGGGGACAGTGGTACGAGCAGTACTTC.

V and J are TRBV27 and TRBJ2-3; D unresolved. Looked up from germline, CDR1 is MNHEY and CDR2 is SMNVEV (reference sequence). The length of the CDR3 is 14 residues. Trimming took 1 base from V and 2 from J, leaving 7 bases between them. The CDR3 DNA sequence: TGTGCCAGCAGTTTATACAGATCCACAGATACGCAGTATTTT. This codes for CASSLYRSTDTQYF.

V is TRBV27 and J is TRBJ2-6, with D possibly TRBD2 on 5 matching bases. CDR1 is MNHEY and CDR2 is SMNVEV in the germline V gene (reference sequence). The CDR3 is 13 amino acids. The CDR3 bases are TGTGCTAGCGCACGGACTGGGGCCAACGTCCTGACTTTC. It specifies CASARTGANVLTF.